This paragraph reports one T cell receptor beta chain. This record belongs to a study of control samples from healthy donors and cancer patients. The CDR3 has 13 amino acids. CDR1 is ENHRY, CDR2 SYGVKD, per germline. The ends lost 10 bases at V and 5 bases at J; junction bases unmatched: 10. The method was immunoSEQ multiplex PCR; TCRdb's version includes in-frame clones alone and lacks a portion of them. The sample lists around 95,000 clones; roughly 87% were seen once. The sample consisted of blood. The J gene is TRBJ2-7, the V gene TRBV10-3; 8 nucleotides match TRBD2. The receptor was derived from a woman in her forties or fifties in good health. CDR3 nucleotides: TGTGCCACCGGGGGGGGAGCCCCCCACGAGCAGTACTTC. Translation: CATGGGAPHEQYF.